Listed here are 11 T cell receptor beta chains from one sample, sequenced in a study of blood T cell repertoires in COVID-19. Some clones are missing from TCRdb's copy, which holds only in-frame ones; the method was immunoSEQ multiplex PCR. The table lists around 120,000 clones, 90% of them singletons. Sequenced material: peripheral blood. All receptors derive from a human donor with active COVID-19. The donor label of this sample is uncertain.

The chain recombines TRBV7-2 with TRBJ2-6; 7 nucleotides align to TRBD1. The CDR3 totals 18 residues. V dropped 1 base and J dropped 4; count of bases not matched to a gene: 10. In germline, CDR1 is SGHTA, CDR2 FQGNSA. CDR3 loop: CASSLVGRGTSGANVLTF. The CDR3 DNA follows: TGTGCCAGCAGCTTAGTCGGCAGGGGGACGTCAGGGGCCAACGTCCTGACTTTC.

The genes are TRBV2 and TRBJ2-7, with 8 bases aligning to TRBD2. The CDR3 contains 15 residues. Germline V gene lookup returns CDR1 SNHLY and CDR2 FYNNEI. V shed 4 bases, J shed 2 bases, and the junction held 7 bases outside the gene matches. CDR3 sequence: CASSVERGGTYEQYF. In nucleotides, the CDR3 is TGTGCCAGCAGTGTGGAACGGGGGGGGACCTACGAGCAGTACTTC.

The chain links TRBV27 to TRBJ2-1, with TRBD1 matching over 9 bases. CDR3 size: 19 residues. V dropped 8 bases and J dropped 0; count of bases not matched to a gene: 17. Germline CDR1 and CDR2: MNHEY and SMNVEV (reference sequence). The CDR3 is CASGQGPWSDPSSYNEQFF. CDR3 DNA: TGTGCCAGCGGACAGGGGCCATGGTCGGATCCAAGCTCCTACAATGAGCAGTTCTTC.

A word on this clone: The junction shows a germline mismatch at one end, possibly a read error. The chain combines TRBV7-7 with TRBJ2-7, with a possible D match to TRBD1 (6 bases). The CDR3 contains 16 residues. The germline V gene has CDR1 SSHAT and CDR2 FNYEAQ (reference sequence). DNA for the CDR3: TGTGCTAGCAGCTTATTGAGTGGGGGCAATTCCTACGAGCAGTACTTC. This translates into CASSLLSGGNSYEQYF.

V and J are TRBV4-3 and TRBJ1-2; TRBD1 matches at 7 bases. V trimming: 1 base; J trimming: 5 bases; junction bases outside the gene matches: 10. Germline V gene data show CDR1 as LGHNA and CDR2 as YSLEER. The CDR3 is 16 residues long. The CDR3 sequence: CASSQGQGARGYGYTF. The CDR3 region has the DNA TGCGCCAGCAGCCAAGGACAGGGAGCTAGGGGGTATGGCTACACCTTC.

This chain uses TRBV2 with TRBJ1-4; D call uncertain. The CDR3 has 15 amino acids. Germline V gene lookup returns CDR1 SNHLY and CDR2 FYNNEI. V lost 6 bases and J lost 1, with 12 bases in between. The CDR3 region has the DNA TGTGCCAGCAGGAGGGTGGGAGTAACTAATGAAAAACTGTTTTTT. Protein: CASRRVGVTNEKLFF.

The rearrangement links TRBV11-2 to TRBJ2-1; TRBD1 agrees at 8 bases. Trimming at V came to 5 bases and at J to 7 bases, leaving 7 bases not matched to a gene. Germline CDR1 and CDR2: SGHAT and FQNNGV. This CDR3 contains 14 residues. The CDR3 DNA reads TGTGCCAGCAGCCCAGCGACAGGGGCAAATGAGCAGTTCTTC. This sequence encodes CASSPATGANEQFF.

The chain is built from TRBV6-2 or TRBV6-3 and TRBJ2-7; D might be TRBD1 (5 bases). The CDR3 consists of 13 residues. CDR1 MNHEY and CDR2 SVGEGT come from the germline V gene. V gave up 2 bases and J gave up 6 bases, with 11 bases separating them. In DNA form, the CDR3 reads TGTGCCAGCAGTTACGCCCCAGGGATCGAGCAGTACTTC. This translates into CASSYAPGIEQYF.

The V and J genes are TRBV4-1 and TRBJ2-5; 7 bases map to TRBD2. V trimming: 0 bases; J trimming: 2 bases; junction bases outside the gene matches: 6. This CDR3 has 16 residues. Germline V lookup: CDR1 MGHRA, CDR2 YSYEKL. The CDR3 coding sequence is TGCGCCAGCAGCCAAGAATTCGGGGGGATACAAGAGACCCAGTACTTC. Residues: CASSQEFGGIQETQYF.

The chain uses TRBV5-1 and TRBJ2-5, with D possibly TRBD2 on 5 matching bases. There are 15 residues in the CDR3. V was trimmed by 0 bases and J by 0 bases, leaving 9 bases between them. In germline, CDR1 is SGHRS, CDR2 YFSETQ. The CDR3 nucleotides are TGCGCCAGCAGCTTGGGCCGGGATTACCAAGAGACCCAGTACTTC. Translated: CASSLGRDYQETQYF. The entire variable domain, with the rest obtained from reference TRBV5-1 and TRBJ2-5, is as follows: KAGVTQTPRYLIKTRGQQVTLSCSPISGHRSVSWYQQTPGQGLQFLFEYFSETQRNKGNFPGRFSGRQFSNSRSEMNVSTLELGDSALYLCASSLGRDYQETQYFGPGTRLLVL.

V usage is TRBV6-2 or TRBV6-3 and J usage is TRBJ1-2; 7 bases match TRBD1. The CDR3 is 11 amino acids. Germline V gene lookup returns CDR1 MNHEY and CDR2 SVGEGT. V was clipped by 6 bases and J by 8 bases; unmatched bases: 3. The CDR3 coding sequence is TGTGCCAGCAGCACAGGGGTAGGCTACACCTTC. Translating gives CASSTGVGYTF.